Reported below is one T cell receptor (beta chain). The sample comes from a study of blood T cell repertoires in COVID-19. At the level of the study: Acute-phase and convalescent COVID-19 samples originated in the United States, Italy and Spain.

Germline V gene data show CDR1 as WSHSY and CDR2 as SAAADI. The CDR3 runs to 16 residues. J lost 4 bases, V lost 0 bases, and 4 bases had no gene match. In the source study's methods: Quantification of nucleated cells was approximated via reference gene primer amplification. Produced via immunoSEQ multiplex PCR; TCRdb's table is partial and in-frame only. D and trimming were read from the DNA, whereas the V and J calls and clone size are those reported in that table. The table includes about 23,000 clones, about nine tenths detected once. The chain recombines TRBV10-2 with TRBJ2-3; 10 nucleotides agree with TRBD2. The sequence came from a woman of 80 years or more with acute or convalescent COVID-19. Sequenced: peripheral blood. CDR3 sequence: CASSESSGGYADTQYF. CDR3 in DNA: TGCGCCAGCAGTGAGTCTAGCGGGGGGTACGCAGATACGCAGTATTTT.